Listed below are T cell receptor beta chains from one sample, sequenced in a study of shared clonotypes between healthy human individuals. Here immunoSEQ multiplex PCR was the method, and the copy in TCRdb shows in-frame clones only, minus some. This table holds about 510,000 clones, around 79% found once. The sequenced sample consisted of PBMCs. Receptors originate from a woman in her thirties or forties in good health. Some clones in this sample may be carry-over from other donors' samples. CDR3s include the opening cysteine and the closing phenylalanine or tryptophan. A D gene is named only where the DNA matches it firmly. The listing skips clone size in some rows; elsewhere it reads once, few, many or a size class.

clone_size	j_call	d_call	v_call	cdr3_nt	cdr3_aa
.	TRBJ1-5	TRBD1	TRBV28	TGTGCCAGCAGGCCTACAGGGGGCCGAAGGGAGCCCCAGCATTTT	CASRPTGGRREPQHF
many	TRBJ2-1	TRBD2	TRBV5-8	TGTGCCAGCACCCCCCGACTAGCGGGATACAATGAGCAGTTCTTC	CASTPRLAGYNEQFF
.	TRBJ1-4	.	TRBV7-2	TGTGCCAGCAGCGCCCGTTCAACTAATGAAAAACTGTTTTTT	CASSARSTNEKLFF
.	TRBJ1-4	.	TRBV30	TGTGCCTGGAACGGACAGTCTAATGAAAAACTGTTTTTT	CAWNGQSNEKLFF
.	TRBJ2-5	.	TRBV7-9	TGTGCCAGCAGCTTAGGTCTCGGCGGAGCGGAGACCCAGTACTTC	CASSLGLGGAETQYF
.	TRBJ2-7	.	TRBV7-2	TGTGCCAGCAGCCCCACATTTAGACTACCGAGGAGCTCCTACGAGCAGTACTTC	CASSPTFRLPRSSYEQYF
.	TRBJ2-7	.	TRBV4-3	TGCGCCAGCAGCCAAGAATCGGGGACCTACGAGCAGTACTTC	CASSQESGTYEQYF
.	TRBJ2-4	TRBD2	TRBV5-4	TGTGCCAGCAGCCATGGGGCTAGCGGGACCGACATTCAGTACTTC	CASSHGASGTDIQYF
.	TRBJ1-1	.	TRBV18	TGTGCCAGCTCACCCATGGGTGGGGAGAACACTGAAGCTTTCTTT	CASSPMGGENTEAFF
many	TRBJ2-3	.	TRBV2	TGTGCCAGCAGGGGCGAGGCAGATACGCAGTATTTT	CASRGEADTQYF
.	TRBJ2-5	.	TRBV2	TGTGCCAGCAGTCACCGGGACGGAGGCCAAGAGACCCAGTACTTC	CASSHRDGGQETQYF
.	TRBJ2-1	.	TRBV29-1	TGCAGCGTTGAAGTCCTCCTACAGGAACGGCTGCAGTTCTTC	CSVEVLLQERLQFF
.	TRBJ2-7	TRBD2	TRBV7-2	TGTGCCAGCAGCTTAGTTGGTAGCGGGCTTAGCTACGAGCAGTACTTC	CASSLVGSGLSYEQYF
.	TRBJ2-4	.	TRBV6-6	TGTGCCAGCAGTTACGGACAGGGAGGGGACATTCAGTACTTC	CASSYGQGGDIQYF
.	TRBJ1-2	.	TRBV15	TGTGCCACCAGCAGAGCGAGCTATGGCTACACCTTC	CATSRASYGYTF
.	TRBJ2-5	.	TRBV5-1	TGCGCCAGCAGCTCTACAGCTCAAGAGACCCAGTACTTC	CASSSTAQETQYF
once	TRBJ2-1	TRBD2	TRBV29-1	TGCAGCGTTGAGCGGAGCGGGACCTACAATGAGCAGTTCTTC	CSVERSGTYNEQFF
.	TRBJ1-6	.	TRBV6-6	TGTGCCAGCAGTGTTACTGCGAATTCACCCCTCCACTTT	CASSVTANSPLHF
.	TRBJ2-7	TRBD2	TRBV5-1	TGCGCCAGCAGTCCGGGACTAGCGGCATCCTACGAGCAGTACTTC	CASSPGLAASYEQYF
.	TRBJ1-2	.	TRBV5-8	TGTGCCAGCAGCTTGGGAGATAACCTCTATGGCTACACCTTC	CASSLGDNLYGYTF
.	TRBJ2-1	.	TRBV7-9	TGTGCCAGCAGCTTAGCAGGGGTTCCCTACAATGAGCAGTTCTTC	CASSLAGVPYNEQFF
.	TRBJ1-2	TRBD1	TRBV15	TGTGCCACCAGCAGAGATAGAGCAGGGGGTTACTATGGCTACACCTTC	CATSRDRAGGYYGYTF
.	TRBJ2-3	.	TRBV7-9	TGTGCCAGCAGCTTAGCGGTACCACCTTATACGCAGTATTTT	CASSLAVPPYTQYF
.	TRBJ1-1	.	TRBV5-1	TGCGCCAGCAGCCTCCGGGGAGGCGACACTGAAGCTTTCTTT	CASSLRGGDTEAFF
.	TRBJ2-1	TRBD1	TRBV4-1	TGCGCCAGCAGCCAACCAACAGGGGGTTCCCAGTTCTTC	CASSQPTGGSQFF
few	TRBJ2-2	TRBD1	TRBV6-5	TGTGCCAGCAGTTACTCGGAGACAGGGATCGGGGAGCTGTTTTTT	CASSYSETGIGELFF
.	TRBJ2-1	.	TRBV28	TGTGCCAGCAGAAGTTTAGTAGGGAAGAACTACAATGAGCAGTTCTTC	CASRSLVGKNYNEQFF
once	TRBJ1-2	TRBD1	TRBV5-4	TGTGCCAGCAGCTTGGGACAGGGTGATTTTCTTGGCTACACCTTC	CASSLGQGDFLGYTF
.	TRBJ2-2	TRBD2	TRBV2	TGTGCCAGCAGTACCCCAGGGAGCGGGGACACCGGGGAGCTGTTTTTT	CASSTPGSGDTGELFF
.	TRBJ2-5	TRBD2	TRBV28	TGTGCCAGCAGTCCGCTAGCGGGGGAGCAGTACTTC	CASSPLAGEQYF
.	TRBJ2-2	.	TRBV15	TGTGCCACCAGCTCCAGGTTTCCGACCGGGGAGCTGTTTTTT	CATSSRFPTGELFF
.	TRBJ1-2	TRBD1	TRBV7-2	TGTGCCAGCAGCAGGGGACAGGGGGCAGGAGGCTACACCTTC	CASSRGQGAGGYTF
.	TRBJ2-1	TRBD1	TRBV6-6	TGTGCCAGCAGTTCTCGACAGGGGGGGTACAATGAGCAGTTCTTC	CASSSRQGGYNEQFF
once	TRBJ2-7	TRBD2	TRBV7-2	TGTGCCAGCAGACCAGCGGGAGCTTACTACGAGCAGTACTTC	CASRPAGAYYEQYF
.	TRBJ1-2	.	TRBV28	TGTGCCAGCAGTTCCACTCGGGCTCCCAGGGACTATGGCTACACCTTC	CASSSTRAPRDYGYTF
.	TRBJ2-3	.	TRBV5-1	TGCGCCAGCAGCTTGGCCTACACAGATACGCAGTATTTT	CASSLAYTDTQYF
.	TRBJ1-3	.	TRBV7-6	TGTGCCAGCAGCTTAGCGAACAGTAACTCTGGAAACACCATATATTTT	CASSLANSNSGNTIYF
once	TRBJ2-7	.	TRBV2	TGTGCCAGCAGCTGGTCCCACACGGACGACGAGCAGTACTTC	CASSWSHTDDEQYF
.	TRBJ2-2	.	TRBV5-4	TGTGCCAGCAGCGGGCAAGGAGGGCTAAACACCGGGGAGCTGTTTTTT	CASSGQGGLNTGELFF
few	TRBJ2-7	.	TRBV11-2	TGTGCCAGCAGCCTTCCAATTGGCGAGCAGTACTTC	CASSLPIGEQYF
.	TRBJ2-7	.	TRBV28	TGTGCCAGCAGTTCTGATCCACTGGACCAGTACTTC	CASSSDPLDQYF
.	TRBJ2-2	TRBD1	TRBV14	TGTGCCAGCAGCCGGGACAGGGGGATCAGGAACACCGGGGAGCTGTTTTTT	CASSRDRGIRNTGELFF
.	TRBJ1-4	.	TRBV23-1	TGCGCCAACAATCAAGTAGCAACTAATGAAAAACTGTTTTTT	CANNQVATNEKLFF
once	TRBJ2-3	.	TRBV5-6	TGTGCCAGCAGCTGGGGCACGGCAGATACGCAGTATTTT	CASSWGTADTQYF